The 27 T cell receptor beta chains presented below share a single source sample, sequenced in a study of regulatory T cells in long-lasting Graves disease (dated by TCRdb to 2020 to 2022). Libraries came from multiplex PCR. Sequencing instrument: Illumina HiSeq 4000. iRepertoire HTBI primers and Arm-PCR amplification of CDR3 regions were used to construct TCR beta libraries. In-frame beta chains were kept once TCRdb had trimmed the public reads at Q25 with fastp and called clones with MiXCR. For every CDR3 protein sequence, its rows merge into one entry that carries the most common genes and DNA. Present in this sample are hundreds of thousands of distinct CDR3 sequences, about 13% of which were seen just once. The ten largest clones take up about 10% of the sample. This sample's time point label indicates: newly diagnosed GD, antithyroid drugs for less than 3 months. RNA was extracted from PBMCs in TRIzol for both TCR sequencing and RNA sequencing.

The same data also contributed to another study, on T cells in Graves' hyperthyroidism and ophthalmopathy.

This specimen consisted of peripheral blood mononuclear cells (PBMCs), obtained at new diagnosis, from a patient treated with antithyroid drugs. These receptors all stem from a man under 40 with Graves disease. Donor details come from another sample of the same person, matched by shared clones.

This clonotype was seen repeatedly, ten times or more. The genes are TRBV27 and TRBJ2-1; D is possibly TRBD2 (6 bases). V was shortened by 3 bases and J by 4 bases, with 7 bases between the two germline ends. In germline, CDR1 is MNHEY, CDR2 SMNVEV (reference sequence). This CDR3 spans 13 amino acids. CDR3 protein: CASSFRGYNEQFF. The CDR3 coding sequence is TGTGCCAGCAGTTTTCGGGGGTACAATGAGCAGTTCTTC.

V is TRBV7-2 and J is TRBJ1-5; D call uncertain. Per germline, CDR1 SGHTA and CDR2 FQGNSA. CDR3 length equals 13 residues. Deletions cut 4 bases from V and 5 bases from J, with 9 bases between. CDR3 DNA: TGTGCCAGCAGCTCCCAGCGGGATCAGCCCCAGCATTTT. This translates into CASSSQRDQPQHF. Complete variable domain (other parts from reference TRBV7-2 and TRBJ1-5): GAGVSQSPSNKVTEKGKDVELRCDPISGHTALYWYRQSLGQGLEFLIYFQGNSAPDKSGLPSDRFSAERTGGSVSTLTIQRTQQEDSAVYLCASSSQRDQPQHFGDGTRLSIL.

The CDR3 is CASRNRDRGVRETQYF. DNA of the CDR3: TGTGCCAGCAGAAACAGGGACAGGGGGGTGAGGGAGACCCAGTACTTC. The rearrangement joins TRBV6-1 to TRBJ2-5; 11 bases agree with TRBD1. This CDR3 spans 16 amino acids. CDR1 and CDR2 from the germline V gene are MNHNS and SASEGT. V trimming: 6 bases; J trimming: 5 bases; junction bases outside the gene matches: 11.

This clonotype was seen more than once but under ten times. The genes are TRBV20-1 and TRBJ2-5; 12 bases match TRBD2. Trimming took 4 bases from V and 5 from J; bases not matched to a gene: 8. The germline V gene encodes CDR1 DFQATT and CDR2 SNEGSKA (reference sequence). CDR3 size: 15 residues. This CDR3 reads CSAKRLAGDWETQYF. In DNA, the CDR3 is TGCAGTGCTAAAAGACTAGCGGGAGATTGGGAGACCCAGTACTTC.

As to this clonotype: This could be a read error, since a much larger clone is one nucleotide away. The rearrangement uses TRBV18 and TRBJ1-5; D uncertain. Germline loops: CDR1 KGHSH, CDR2 LQKENI. The CDR3 extends over 13 amino acids. The CDR3 DNA reads TGTGCCGGCTCACCCTCCCCTGGTCAGCCCCAGCATTTT. It codes for CAGSPSPGQPQHF. The variable domain in full, completed from reference TRBV18 and TRBJ1-5, reads NAGVMQNPRHLVRRRGQEARLRCSPMKGHSHVYWYRQLPEEGLKFMVYLQKENIIDESGMPKERFSAEFPKEGPSILRIQQVVRGDSAAYFCAGSPSPGQPQHFGDGTRLSIL.

The chain uses TRBV25-1 and TRBJ2-7; perhaps D is TRBD1 or TRBD2 (5 bases each). The CDR3 is 13 residues long. The V and J ends lost 3 bases and 2 bases respectively, with 8 bases between them. In germline, CDR1 is MGHDK, CDR2 SYGVNS. Written as DNA, the CDR3 is TGTGCCAGCAGTGAGGGACCCCCCTACGAGCAGTACTTC. Amino acid sequence: CASSEGPPYEQYF.

This clonotype was seen only a few times. Since a far larger clone is one base different, this is likely a read error. This chain connects TRBV7-2 to TRBJ2-3; D is possibly TRBD2 (5 bases). CDR1 and CDR2 (germline): SGHTA, FQGNSA. V was cut by 0 bases and J by 5 bases, with 9 bases left in between. CDR3 size: 14 residues. For the CDR3, the DNA is TGTGCCAGCAGCTTAGCGGAAGGAGGAGATACGCAGTATTTT. It translates to CASSLAEGGDTQYF.

The table lists this clonotype with a few counts. The V and J genes are TRBV20-1 and TRBJ2-5; D perhaps matches TRBD2 (5 bases). CDR1 is DFQATT, CDR2 SNEGSKA, per germline (reference sequence). The CDR3 has 18 residues. The ends were cut back, 5 bases at V and 0 bases at J, with 25 bases in the middle. CDR3: CSAPLSASLLWYQETQYF. The CDR3 DNA reads TGCAGTGCTCCTCTTAGCGCGTCCCTCCTTTGGTACCAAGAGACCCAGTACTTC.

This clonotype has more than one count but fewer than ten. The DNA for the CDR3 is TGTGCCATCAGTGACAGCCAGCAATCCTACGAGCAGTACTTC. It translates to CAISDSQQSYEQYF. The J gene is TRBJ2-7, the V gene TRBV10-3; D is unclear. This CDR3 comprises 14 residues. The V gene's germline CDR1 is ENHRY and CDR2 SYGVKD. Trimming removed 3 bases at V and 1 base at J, with 10 bases between.

Ten or more counts support this clonotype. The V and J genes are TRBV6-1 and TRBJ1-5, with D maybe TRBD1 (5 bases). This CDR3 contains 13 residues. Between the trimmed V and J ends, which lost 7 bases and 3 bases, there was a span of 10 bases. CDR1 is MNHNS, CDR2 SASEGT, per germline. The DNA of the CDR3 is TGTGCCAGCAACCCCAGGGCCAATCAGCCCCAGCATTTT. It is translated as CASNPRANQPQHF.

Worth noting for this clonotype: This may arise from a read error, as a much more abundant clone is one base away. The chain uses TRBV27 and TRBJ2-1; D is undetermined. V lost 5 bases and J lost 10, with 12 bases in between. Germline lookup yields CDR1 MNHEY and CDR2 SMNVEV (reference sequence). This CDR3 is built from 12 residues. In DNA form, the CDR3 reads TGTGCCAGCAGTGAACTTTCAGGCGAGCAGTTCTTC. This translates into CASSELSGEQFF.

With respect to this clonotype: A junction end diverges from the germline sequence, so it may reflect a read error. V usage is TRBV13 and J usage is TRBJ2-3, with 12 bases matching TRBD2. This CDR3 is 14 amino acids long. Germline assignment: CDR1 PRHDT and CDR2 FYEKMQ (reference sequence). The CDR3 here is CAGRPGLAGDTQYF. The CDR3 nucleotides are TGTGCCGGCAGGCCGGGACTAGCGGGAGATACGCAGTATTTT.

At least ten counts were recorded for this clonotype. The chain carries TRBV14 and TRBJ1-1, with 9 positions matching TRBD1. J lost 6 bases, V lost 4 bases, and 9 bases had no gene match. Germline V gene sequence: CDR1 SGHDN, CDR2 FVKESK. The CDR3 totals 15 residues. CDR3 in DNA: TGTGCCAGCAGCCTCAGCACAGGGGGCAGGGCTGAAGCTTTCTTT. As protein: CASSLSTGGRAEAFF.

The rearrangement joins TRBV19 to TRBJ2-1; D ambiguous. CDR1 and CDR2 (germline): LNHDA, SQIVND (reference sequence). Deletions cut 7 bases from V and 4 bases from J, with 14 bases between. The CDR3 is 14 amino acids. In DNA, the CDR3 is TGTGCCAGTACCCCCCGGGCATTTTACAATGAGCAGTTCTTC. This translates into CASTPRAFYNEQFF.

A word on this clonotype: A much larger clonotype is one base distant, so this may be a read error. V is TRBV24-1 and J is TRBJ1-2; no definite D call. The CDR3 totals 11 residues. Germline V lookup: CDR1 KGHDR, CDR2 SFDVKD. CDR3 nucleotide sequence: TGTGCCACCGAGGCGAGCTATGGCTTCACCTTC. It specifies CATEASYGFTF.

This clonotype was seen many times. The V and J genes are TRBV15 and TRBJ2-1; maybe TRBD2 (6 bases). The CDR3 has 16 amino acids. The V gene lost 1 base and the J gene lost 2 bases, with 12 bases spanning the gap. Germline-derived CDR1 and CDR2 are LNHNV and YYDKDF (reference sequence). The CDR3 spells CATSRVSAGTYNEQFF. The CDR3 DNA reads as TGTGCCACCAGCAGAGTTTCAGCGGGCACCTACAATGAGCAGTTCTTC.

The V call is TRBV19, the J call TRBJ1-1; D is undetermined. CDR3 size: 12 residues. Between the trimmed V and J ends, which lost 0 bases and 7 bases, there was a span of 6 bases. CDR1 and CDR2 from the germline V gene are LNHDA and SQIVND (reference sequence). The CDR3 DNA sequence: TGTGCCAGTAGTATAGAGGGTTTTGAAGCTTTCTTT. It translates to CASSIEGFEAFF.

The CDR3 nucleotides read TGTGCCAGCGGCGTTCTAGGGGAGCAGTACTTC. This sequence encodes CASGVLGEQYF. The rearrangement joins TRBV6-1 to TRBJ2-7; D not resolved. Germline CDR1 and CDR2: MNHNS and SASEGT. The CDR3 extends over 11 amino acids. Trimming shortened V by 8 bases and J by 7 bases, and 12 bases separated the two germline ends.

There are many counts of this clonotype. The chain is built from TRBV7-9 and TRBJ2-2; D not certain. Between the trimmed V and J ends, which lost 0 bases and 0 bases, there was a span of 5 bases. There are 15 residues in the CDR3. Germline loops: CDR1 SEHNR, CDR2 FQNEAQ (reference sequence). The CDR3 coding sequence is TGTGCCAGCAGCTTAGCCCTTGCGAACACCGGGGAGCTGTTTTTT. This gives the protein CASSLALANTGELFF.

This sequence joins TRBV2 and TRBJ1-2; 9 nucleotides agree with TRBD1. V trimming: 6 bases; J trimming: 7 bases; junction bases outside the gene matches: 9. Germline lookup yields CDR1 SNHLY and CDR2 FYNNEI. The CDR3 length is 14 residues. The CDR3 loop reads CASRVEQGAGGYTF. In DNA form, the CDR3 reads TGTGCCAGCAGAGTGGAACAGGGGGCTGGTGGCTACACCTTC.

In this sample, this clonotype turned up many times. The chain uses TRBV27 and TRBJ1-6; 8 bases fit TRBD1. The CDR3 runs to 14 residues. The germline V gene encodes CDR1 MNHEY and CDR2 SMNVEV (reference sequence). Trimming took 6 bases from V and 7 from J; bases not matched to a gene: 5. The CDR3 loop is CASSVTGGNSPLHF. The DNA of the CDR3 is TGTGCCAGCAGCGTAACAGGGGGAAATTCACCCCTCCACTTT.

This clonotype was seen at least ten times. V is TRBV5-1 and J is TRBJ1-1, with TRBD1 as a possible D gene (6 bases). CDR1 and CDR2 from the germline V gene are SGHRS and YFSETQ. This CDR3 contains 12 residues. V was cut by 4 bases and J by 4 bases, with 8 bases left in between. Here the CDR3 DNA reads TGCGCCAGCAGCCAGGGGAGCACTGAAGCTTTCTTT. This sequence encodes CASSQGSTEAFF.

This clonotype has ten or more counts. The chain is built from TRBV29-1 and TRBJ2-7; 7 positions match TRBD2. V was clipped by 4 bases and J by 6 bases; unmatched bases: 12. CDR1 is SQVTM and CDR2 is ANQGSEA in the germline V gene. The CDR3 runs 14 residues. The CDR3: CSVGGLSGPSEQYF. Here the CDR3 DNA reads TGCAGCGTTGGGGGACTAAGCGGCCCGAGCGAGCAGTACTTC.

At least ten counts were recorded for this clonotype. The chain combines TRBV12-3 or TRBV12-4 with TRBJ2-7, with a weak D call TRBD2 (5 bases). CDR3 length: 15 amino acids. Between the trimmed V and J ends, which lost 6 bases and 0 bases, there was a span of 15 bases. In DNA, the CDR3 is TGTGCCAGCAGCCACGGACTGCGGAGCTCCTACGAGCAGTACTTC. Its translation is CASSHGLRSSYEQYF.

This clonotype came up many times. The chain carries TRBV11-2 and TRBJ2-1; no definite D call. V was shortened by 1 base and J by 2 bases, with 12 bases between the two germline ends. CDR1 is SGHAT and CDR2 is FQNNGV in the germline V gene. The CDR3 consists of 16 residues. The CDR3 DNA reads as TGTGCCAGCAGCTTAGGAAGGCGAATGGCCTACAATGAGCAGTTCTTC. As protein: CASSLGRRMAYNEQFF.

In its sample, this clonotype was seen a few times. V and J are TRBV6-2 or TRBV6-3 and TRBJ1-5; no reliable D call. The length of the CDR3 is 15 residues. Trimming removed 0 bases at V and 3 bases at J, with 9 bases between. Germline CDR1 is MNHEY and CDR2 is SVGEGT. DNA of the CDR3: TGTGCCAGCAGTTACTCCGGAAGGTCCAATCAGCCCCAGCATTTT. The encoded protein is CASSYSGRSNQPQHF.

This clonotype was counted only a few times. In DNA form, the CDR3 reads TGTGCCAGCAGCTTCCCCGGGACAAACTACGAGCAGTACTTC. Protein: CASSFPGTNYEQYF. The chain has TRBV5-8 and TRBJ2-7; tentative D call: TRBD1 (6 bases). CDR3 length: 14 residues. V lost 2 bases to trimming and J lost 3 bases, with 12 bases between them. Germline values: CDR1 SGHTS, CDR2 YDEGEE.